One sample yielded the 18 T cell receptor beta chains listed below, sequenced in a study of cytomegalovirus exposure and HLA in healthy donors. Amplification used 60 Vbeta primers and 13 Jbeta primers. The protocol was immunoSEQ multiplex PCR, while the TCRdb copy is restricted to in-frame clones and leaves out a portion. The sample carries 30,000 to 40,000 clones, 80% recorded once. The sample comprised PBMCs. The receptors were gathered from a male donor in good health and CMV-seronegative.

The chain recombines TRBV7-3 with TRBJ2-1, with TRBD1 matching over 8 bases. The CDR3 runs to 13 residues. The trim removed 5 bases at V and 6 bases at J, leaving 3 bases unmatched. The germline CDR1 and CDR2 sequences are SGHTA and FQGTGA. The CDR3 is CASSLQGGNEQFF. The CDR3 DNA reads TGTGCCAGCAGCCTACAGGGGGGCAATGAGCAGTTCTTC.

The rearrangement joins TRBV25-1 to TRBJ2-7; 11 bases line up with TRBD2. The J segment lost 3 bases and the V segment lost 1 base, leaving 8 bases of the junction unmatched. Germline V gene lookup returns CDR1 MGHDK and CDR2 SYGVNS. The CDR3 covers 17 residues. CDR3 bases: TGTGCCAGCAGTGAATTGGGGGCTAGCGGGAGGAGCTACGAGCAGTACTTC. It encodes CASSELGASGRSYEQYF.

CDR3 amino acids: CASSLVGGIRTEAFF. The CDR3 bases are TGCGCCAGCAGCTTGGTTGGGGGGATTCGAACTGAAGCTTTCTTT. This sequence joins TRBV5-1 and TRBJ1-1, with TRBD1 as a possible D gene (5 bases). V was cut by 0 bases and J by 5 bases, with 14 bases left in between. The germline V gene has CDR1 SGHRS and CDR2 YFSETQ. The CDR3 spans 15 residues. Drawing the rest from reference TRBV5-1 and TRBJ1-1, the complete variable domain is KAGVTQTPRYLIKTRGQQVTLSCSPISGHRSVSWYQQTPGQGLQFLFEYFSETQRNKGNFPGRFSGRQFSNSRSEMNVSTLELGDSALYLCASSLVGGIRTEAFFGQGTRLTVV.

The chain combines TRBV7-3 with TRBJ2-2, with D possibly TRBD1 on 6 matching bases. The V gene's germline CDR1 is SGHTA and CDR2 FQGTGA. The CDR3 extends over 15 amino acids. V gave up 5 bases and J gave up 5 bases, with 15 bases separating them. CDR3 sequence: CASSPTSTGTGELFF. The CDR3 region has the DNA TGTGCCAGCAGCCCAACCTCGACAGGTACCGGGGAGCTGTTTTTT. The variable domain in full, with the rest retrieved from reference TRBV7-3 and TRBJ2-2, is GAGVSQTPSNKVTEKGKYVELRCDPISGHTALYWYRQSLGQGPEFLIYFQGTGAADDSGLPNDRFFAVRPEGSVSTLKIQRTERGDSAVYLCASSPTSTGTGELFFGEGSRLTVL.

The V and J genes are TRBV6-1 and TRBJ1-5; 8 bases are a match to TRBD1. The CDR3 has 15 residues. Germline V gene lookup returns CDR1 MNHNS and CDR2 SASEGT. Trimming cost V 4 bases and J 2 bases; bases outside gene matches: 4. CDR3 nucleotide sequence: TGTGCCAGCAGTGGACAGACAGGGGGCAATCAGCCCCAGCATTTT. Its translation is CASSGQTGGNQPQHF.

This chain connects TRBV30 to TRBJ1-1; D is perhaps TRBD1 (6 bases). Trimming took 6 bases from V and 3 from J, leaving 11 bases between them. The germline V gene encodes CDR1 GTSNPN and CDR2 SVGIG (reference sequence). CDR3 length equals 12 residues. This chain's CDR3 is CACGRGDTEAFF. CDR3 coding DNA: TGTGCCTGCGGGAGGGGGGACACTGAAGCTTTCTTT. Full variable domain (rest looked up from reference TRBV30 and TRBJ1-1): SQTIHQWPATLVQPVGSPLSLECTVEGTSNPNLYWYRQAAGRGLQLLFYSVGIGQISSEVPQNLSASRPQDRQFILSSKKLLLSDSGFYLCACGRGDTEAFFGQGTRLTVV.

The table lists this clone with a few counts. This chain uses TRBV29-1 with TRBJ1-2; 10 bases fit TRBD1. The CDR3 spans 16 residues. Germline V gene data show CDR1 as SQVTM and CDR2 as ANQGSEA. The ends lost 4 bases at V and 8 bases at J; junction bases unmatched: 16. CDR3 in amino acids: CSVGGGVGQGVQGYTF. The CDR3 nucleotides are TGCAGCGTTGGAGGGGGAGTCGGACAGGGGGTACAAGGCTACACCTTC.

The chain recombines TRBV25-1 with TRBJ1-5; 11 nucleotides agree with TRBD1. The CDR3 is 13 amino acids. CDR1 is MGHDK and CDR2 is SYGVNS in the germline V gene. Trimming at V came to 8 bases and at J to 6 bases, leaving 3 bases not matched to a gene. CDR3 coding DNA: TGTGCCAGCCGGGGACAGGGGGTTCAGCCCCAGCATTTT. It codes for CASRGQGVQPQHF.

The genes are TRBV5-1 and TRBJ1-1; D is ambiguous. Trimming removed 4 bases from V and 6 bases from J, with 10 bases in between. The CDR3 consists of 12 residues. CDR1 and CDR2 from the germline V gene are SGHRS and YFSETQ. CDR3 residues: CASSVASAEAFF. For the CDR3, the DNA is TGCGCCAGCAGCGTAGCCAGCGCTGAAGCTTTCTTT.

The chain uses TRBV5-1 and TRBJ1-2; D is undetermined. The germline CDR1 and CDR2 sequences are SGHRS and YFSETQ. Trimming cost V 0 bases and J 8 bases, with 14 bases left between them. The CDR3 has 14 residues. The CDR3: CASSLDGSGGGYTF. CDR3 coding DNA: TGCGCCAGCAGCTTGGACGGATCGGGAGGGGGCTACACCTTC.

The chain couples TRBV6-1 to TRBJ2-1; a possible D gene is TRBD1 (6 bases). Germline V gene lookup returns CDR1 MNHNS and CDR2 SASEGT. Trimming shortened V by 4 bases and J by 4 bases, and 14 bases separated the two germline ends. The CDR3 consists of 15 residues. CDR3 coding DNA: TGTGCCAGCAGTGGAGGGGACACCTTATACAATGAGCAGTTCTTC. Amino acids: CASSGGDTLYNEQFF.

The chain is built from TRBV9 and TRBJ2-3; no reliable D call. The CDR3 has 16 amino acids. V gave up 5 bases and J gave up 2 bases, with 18 bases separating them. Per the germline V gene, CDR1 is SGDLS and CDR2 is YYNGEE. CDR3 amino acids: CASSGDLPYLTDTQYF. CDR3 sequence (DNA): TGTGCCAGCAGTGGAGACCTTCCATACCTCACAGATACGCAGTATTTT. Full variable domain (outside the CDR3, taken from reference TRBV9 and TRBJ2-3): DSGVTQTPKHLITATGQRVTLRCSPRSGDLSVYWYQQSLDQGLQFLIQYYNGEERAKGNILERFSAQQFPDLHSELNLSSLELGDSALYFCASSGDLPYLTDTQYFGPGTRLTVL.

This chain connects TRBV27 to TRBJ1-4; TRBD1 aligns across 7 bases. The V gene's germline CDR1 is MNHEY and CDR2 SMNVEV (reference sequence). The CDR3 is 16 amino acids. V shed 5 bases and J 4 bases; nucleotides not matched to a gene: 10. The CDR3 DNA reads as TGTGCCAGCAGTCTAATCCCGGGACAGCATAATGAAAAACTGTTTTTT. As protein: CASSLIPGQHNEKLFF.

The chain carries TRBV2 and TRBJ1-4, with TRBD1 matching 7 bases. Germline V gene lookup returns CDR1 SNHLY and CDR2 FYNNEI. This CDR3 spans 17 amino acids. V lost 8 bases to trimming and J lost 1 base; unmatched junction nucleotides: 13. The CDR3 sequence: CASVKNAGTVTNEKLFF. CDR3 nucleotides: TGTGCCAGCGTCAAGAACGCCGGGACAGTAACTAATGAAAAACTGTTTTTT.

The chain links TRBV5-6 to TRBJ2-1; 7 positions match TRBD1. This CDR3 has 15 residues. Looked up from germline, CDR1 is SGHDT and CDR2 is YYEEEE. Trimming removed 1 base from V and 5 bases from J; junction bases left unmatched: 6. CDR3 DNA sequence: TGTGCCAGCAGCTTGATGGGACAGACCAACAATGAGCAGTTCTTC. Translated: CASSLMGQTNNEQFF.

The rearrangement uses TRBV6-5 and TRBJ1-2; 7 bases map to TRBD1. Germline V gives CDR1 MNHEY, CDR2 SVGAGI. The length of the CDR3 is 15 residues. V shed 2 bases and J 4 bases; nucleotides not matched to a gene: 7. DNA for the CDR3: TGTGCCAGCAGTTACATGACAGGGTGGGCCTATGGCTACACCTTC. Translating gives CASSYMTGWAYGYTF.

J is TRBJ2-1 and V is TRBV7-3; TRBD2 agrees at 9 bases. V was pared by 5 bases and J by 4 bases, with 6 bases of the junction left unmatched. The CDR3 runs to 15 residues. Germline-derived CDR1 and CDR2 are SGHTA and FQGTGA. The CDR3 is CASSLRLAEYNEQFF. The DNA for the CDR3 is TGTGCCAGCAGCCTCAGACTAGCGGAGTACAATGAGCAGTTCTTC.

V gene TRBV6-5 combines with J gene TRBJ1-1, with D possibly matching TRBD1 (6 bases). V was cut by 2 bases and J by 0 bases, with 10 bases left in between. The CDR3 spans 15 residues. Germline values: CDR1 MNHEY, CDR2 SVGAGI. In nucleotides, the CDR3 is TGTGCCAGCAGTTACACAAACAGGGTGAACACTGAAGCTTTCTTT. It translates to CASSYTNRVNTEAFF.